These 5 T cell receptor beta chains came from one sample sequenced in a study of blood T cell repertoires in COVID-19. Clones were read by immunoSEQ multiplex PCR, and TCRdb kept only the in-frame ones, dropping some. Of 160,000 or so clones listed, more than 65% are singletons. Sequencing was performed on PBMCs or T cells enriched from blood (not recorded which). The receptors were sampled from a man between 50 and 59 years old who had recovered from COVID-19.

The chain uses TRBV7-2 and TRBJ2-3, with 14 bases aligning to TRBD2. V was clipped by 5 bases and J by 2 bases; unmatched bases: 9. CDR1 SGHTA and CDR2 FQGNSA come from the germline V gene. CDR3 length: 18 amino acids. CDR3 nucleotides: TGTGCCAGCAGCAACCGACTAGCGGGGGGGCATGTCACAGATACGCAGTATTTT. Protein: CASSNRLAGGHVTDTQYF.

The chain joins TRBV3-1 (or the pseudogene TRBV3-2) to TRBJ1-5; D is perhaps TRBD1 (6 bases). V was trimmed by 1 base and J by 3 bases, leaving 13 bases between them. Germline V gene sequence: CDR1 LGHDT, CDR2 YNNKEL (reference sequence). This CDR3 region has 16 residues. The CDR3 is CASSQGTGQFNQPQHF. The CDR3 region has the DNA TGTGCCAGCAGCCAAGGGACCGGACAGTTCAATCAGCCCCAGCATTTT.

This chain connects TRBV5-4 to TRBJ2-7, with TRBD2 as a possible D gene (6 bases). Trimming removed 1 base from V and 6 bases from J, with 17 bases in between. The CDR3 length is 15 residues. Germline CDR1 SGHNT, CDR2 YYREEE (reference sequence). In nucleotides, the CDR3 is TGTGCCAGCAGCTTGTCTGCGGGGTTCCCTCTCGAGCAGTACTTC. Its protein is CASSLSAGFPLEQYF.

The V and J genes are TRBV7-6 and TRBJ2-2, with 7 bases identical to TRBD2. V dropped 5 bases and J dropped 6; count of bases not matched to a gene: 12. Germline V gene lookup returns CDR1 SGHVS and CDR2 FNYEAQ. The CDR3 is 16 amino acids. CDR3 amino acids: CASSPQPGGLAGELFF. CDR3 nucleotide sequence: TGTGCCAGCAGCCCCCAACCGGGGGGTTTAGCCGGGGAGCTGTTTTTT.

The chain links TRBV18 to TRBJ2-5; a weak D match, TRBD2 (6 bases). The CDR3 sequence is 13 residues long. CDR1 is KGHSH and CDR2 is LQKENI in the germline V gene. V dropped 3 bases and J dropped 5 bases, with 10 bases sitting between them. The CDR3 here is CASSPPAGETQYF. The CDR3 DNA is TGTGCCAGCTCACCCCCGGCGGGGGAGACCCAGTACTTC.